One TCR beta chain is described in this entry. Original handling: Cell counts per sample came from amplifying reference gene primers. The assay was immunoSEQ multiplex PCR, and TCRdb's table has in-frame clones only and misses some. V and J calls plus clone size are reproduced from that table; the DNA served to infer D and trimming. The sample records some 130,000 clones, around 87% being singletons. The data were obtained in a study of blood T cell repertoires in COVID-19. Whole-study context: Some COVID-19 samples were acute and others convalescent; all came from the United States, Italy and Spain.

The V gene lost 0 bases and the J gene lost 6 bases, with 10 bases spanning the gap. Looked up from germline, CDR1 is SGHDN and CDR2 is FVKESK. This CDR3 is 14 amino acids long. This TCR was recovered from a man between 65 and 85 years old with active COVID-19. Material: peripheral blood. V gene TRBV14 combines with J gene TRBJ2-3; D not certain. CDR3: CASSQDSLRDTQYF. CDR3 coding DNA: TGTGCCAGCAGCCAAGACTCCCTGAGGGATACGCAGTATTTT.